This entry features one T cell receptor (beta chain) sequence. Amplification of TCR beta CDR3 regions was performed using RNA transcripts as template. First-round RT-PCR of the TCR CDR3 relied on the HTBI primer set. TCRdb reanalysed the multiplex PCR reads using MiXCR and keeps one entry per CDR3 protein. The table lists over 650,000 distinct CDR3 sequences, 45% of them singletons. This sample is drawn from a study of T cells in Graves' hyperthyroidism and ophthalmopathy. CDR1 is DFQATT, CDR2 SNEGSKA, per germline (reference sequence). The ends were cut back, 5 bases at V and 9 bases at J, with 22 bases in the middle. The CDR3 covers 14 residues.

The chain carries TRBV20-1 and TRBJ2-5; possibly TRBD1 for D (7 bases). This TCR derives from an adult man with Graves' disease, either hyperthyroidism or ophthalmopathy (not recorded which). Sequenced sample: peripheral blood or thyroid tissue (not recorded which). The CDR3 nucleotides read TGCAGTGCTTCCAGGGGGAGGAGCAATCAGCCCCAGTACTTC. Translation: CSASRGRSNQPQYF.